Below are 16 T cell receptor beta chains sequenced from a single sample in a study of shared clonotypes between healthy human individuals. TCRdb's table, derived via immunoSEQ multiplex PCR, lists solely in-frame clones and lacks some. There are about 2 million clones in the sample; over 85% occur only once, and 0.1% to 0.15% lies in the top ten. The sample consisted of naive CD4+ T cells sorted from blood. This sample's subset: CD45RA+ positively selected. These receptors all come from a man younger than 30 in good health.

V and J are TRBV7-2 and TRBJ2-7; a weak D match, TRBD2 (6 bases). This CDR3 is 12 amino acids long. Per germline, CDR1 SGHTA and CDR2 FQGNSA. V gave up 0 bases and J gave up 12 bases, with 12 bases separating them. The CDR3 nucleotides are TGTGCCAGCAGCTTAGCGCGCGGGACCCTGTACTTC. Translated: CASSLARGTLYF.

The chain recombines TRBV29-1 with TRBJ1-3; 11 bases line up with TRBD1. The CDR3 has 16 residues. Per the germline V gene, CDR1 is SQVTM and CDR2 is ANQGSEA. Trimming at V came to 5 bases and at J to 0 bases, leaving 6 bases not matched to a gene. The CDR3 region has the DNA TGCAGCGTTACCCGGGACAGGGGGGCCTCTGGAAACACCATATATTTT. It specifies CSVTRDRGASGNTIYF. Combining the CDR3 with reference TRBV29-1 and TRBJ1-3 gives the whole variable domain SAVISQKPSRDICQRGTSLTIQCQVDSQVTMMFWYRQQPGQSLTLIATANQGSEATYESGFVIDKFPISRPNLTFSTLTVSNMSPEDSSIYLCSVTRDRGASGNTIYFGEGSWLTVV.

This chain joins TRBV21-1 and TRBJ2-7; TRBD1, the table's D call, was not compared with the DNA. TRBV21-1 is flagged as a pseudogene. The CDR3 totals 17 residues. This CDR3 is CASSKKEDSLPPYEQYF. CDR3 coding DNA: TGTGCCAGCAGCAAAAAGGAGGACAGTTTACCTCCCTACGAGCAGTACTTC.

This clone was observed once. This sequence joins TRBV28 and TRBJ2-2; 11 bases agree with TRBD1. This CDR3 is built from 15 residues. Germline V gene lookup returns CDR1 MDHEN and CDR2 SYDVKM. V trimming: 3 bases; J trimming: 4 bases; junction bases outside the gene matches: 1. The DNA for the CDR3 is TGTGCCAGCAGTTTGGGACAGGGGGTCACCGGGGAGCTGTTTTTT. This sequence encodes CASSLGQGVTGELFF.

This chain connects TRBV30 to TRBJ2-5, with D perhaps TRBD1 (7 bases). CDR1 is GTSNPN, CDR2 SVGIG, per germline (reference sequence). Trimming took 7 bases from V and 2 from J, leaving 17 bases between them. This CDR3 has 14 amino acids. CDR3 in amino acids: CASRFGGQQETQYF. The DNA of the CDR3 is TGTGCCTCCCGTTTCGGGGGACAGCAAGAGACCCAGTACTTC. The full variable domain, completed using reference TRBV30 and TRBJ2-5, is SQTIHQWPATLVQPVGSPLSLECTVEGTSNPNLYWYRQAAGRGLQLLFYSVGIGQISSEVPQNLSASRPQDRQFILSSKKLLLSDSGFYLCASRFGGQQETQYFGPGTRLLVL.

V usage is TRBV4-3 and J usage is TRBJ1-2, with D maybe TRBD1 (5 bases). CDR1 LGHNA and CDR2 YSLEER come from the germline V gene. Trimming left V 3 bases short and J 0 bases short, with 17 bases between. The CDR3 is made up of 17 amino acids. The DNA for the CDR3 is TGCGCCAGCAGCCAGGCACCCGGGGGATGGACTAACTATGGCTACACCTTC. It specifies CASSQAPGGWTNYGYTF.

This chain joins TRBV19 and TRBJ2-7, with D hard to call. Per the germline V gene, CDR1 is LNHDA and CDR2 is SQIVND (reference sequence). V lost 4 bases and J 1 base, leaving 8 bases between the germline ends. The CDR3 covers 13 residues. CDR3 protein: CASSTDGSYEQYF. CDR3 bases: TGTGCCAGTAGTACGGACGGATCCTACGAGCAGTACTTC.

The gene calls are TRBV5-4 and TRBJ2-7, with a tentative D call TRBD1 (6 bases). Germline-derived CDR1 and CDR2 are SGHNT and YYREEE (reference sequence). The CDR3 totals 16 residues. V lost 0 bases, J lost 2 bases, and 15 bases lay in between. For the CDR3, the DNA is TGTGCCAGCAGCTTGGGTACTGGGACACAGCCCTACGAGCAGTACTTC. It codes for CASSLGTGTQPYEQYF.

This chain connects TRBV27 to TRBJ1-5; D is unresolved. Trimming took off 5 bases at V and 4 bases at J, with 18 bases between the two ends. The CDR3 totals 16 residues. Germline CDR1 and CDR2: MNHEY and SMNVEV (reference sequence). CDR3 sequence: CASSPRPRVENQPQHF. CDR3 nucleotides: TGTGCCAGCAGTCCGCGACCCCGGGTCGAAAATCAGCCCCAGCATTTT.

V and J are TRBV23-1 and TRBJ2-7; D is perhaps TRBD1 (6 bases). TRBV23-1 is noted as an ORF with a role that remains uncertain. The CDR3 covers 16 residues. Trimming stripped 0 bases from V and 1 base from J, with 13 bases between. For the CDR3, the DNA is TGCGCCAGCAGTCAATCCACAGGGAATCGATCCTACGAGCAGTACTTC. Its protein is CASSQSTGNRSYEQYF.

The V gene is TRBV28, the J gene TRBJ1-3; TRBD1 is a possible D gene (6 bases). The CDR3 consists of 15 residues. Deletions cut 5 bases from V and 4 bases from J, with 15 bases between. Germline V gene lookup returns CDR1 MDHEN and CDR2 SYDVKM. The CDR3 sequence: CASSLRGSGGNTIYF. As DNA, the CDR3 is TGTGCCAGCAGTCTCAGGGGATCTGGAGGAAACACCATATATTTT.

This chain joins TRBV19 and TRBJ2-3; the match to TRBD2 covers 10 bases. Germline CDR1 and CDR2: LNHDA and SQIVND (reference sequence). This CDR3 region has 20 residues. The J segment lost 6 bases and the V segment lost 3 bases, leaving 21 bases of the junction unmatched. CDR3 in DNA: TGTGCCAGTAGTATCCAGCCTAGCGGGGGTTCCCTGCCCCGCCGGGATACGCAGTATTTT. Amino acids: CASSIQPSGGSLPRRDTQYF.

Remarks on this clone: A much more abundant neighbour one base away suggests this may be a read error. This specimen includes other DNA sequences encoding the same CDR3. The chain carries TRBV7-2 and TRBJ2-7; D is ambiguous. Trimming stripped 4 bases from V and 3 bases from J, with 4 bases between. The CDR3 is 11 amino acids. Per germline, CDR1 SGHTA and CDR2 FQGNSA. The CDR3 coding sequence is TGTGCCAGCAGCTCTAACTACGAGCAGTACTTC. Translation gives CASSSNYEQYF.

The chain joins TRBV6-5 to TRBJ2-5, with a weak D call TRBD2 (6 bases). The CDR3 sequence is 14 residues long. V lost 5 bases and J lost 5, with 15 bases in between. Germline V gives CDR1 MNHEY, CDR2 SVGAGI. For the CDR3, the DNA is TGTGCCAGCAGTCGAGGACTAAATGGGGAGACCCAGTACTTC. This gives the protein CASSRGLNGETQYF.

CDR3 sequence reads: CASSQAGISYNEQYF. CDR3 bases: TGTGCCAGCAGCCAGGCCGGGATATCTTATAACGAGCAGTACTTC. The chain is built from TRBV14 and TRBJ2-7, with a weak D call TRBD2 (5 bases). V lost 3 bases and J lost 5, with 17 bases in between. This CDR3 comprises 15 residues. Looked up from germline, CDR1 is SGHDN and CDR2 is FVKESK.

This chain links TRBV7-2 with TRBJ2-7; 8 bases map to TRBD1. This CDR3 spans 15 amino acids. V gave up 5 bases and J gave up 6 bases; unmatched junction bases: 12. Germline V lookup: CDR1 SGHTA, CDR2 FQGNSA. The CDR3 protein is CASSPQQGEWSEQYF. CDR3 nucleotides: TGTGCCAGCAGCCCACAACAGGGGGAATGGAGCGAGCAGTACTTC.